These T cell receptor beta chains were read from a single sample in a study of blood T cell repertoires in COVID-19. The method was immunoSEQ multiplex PCR; TCRdb's version includes in-frame clones alone and lacks a portion of them. The sample holds 300,000 to 500,000 clones, approximately 87% seen once. Source material: PBMCs or T cells enriched from blood (not recorded which). These receptors were taken from a woman in her thirties with acute COVID-19. Each CDR3 is given with its conserved first and last residue. A D gene is named only where the DNA matches it firmly. Only part of the rows carry a size: once, few, many, or a class if the clone is expanded.

v_gene	d_gene	j_gene	abundance	CDR3nt	CDR3aa
TRBV5-1	TRBD1	TRBJ2-7	NA	TGCGCCAGCAGGTCTGCTTACAGGGGGCAAGAGCAGTACTTC	CASRSAYRGQEQYF
TRBV7-9	TRBD1	TRBJ1-1	NA	TGTGCCAGCAGCCTGCGAATAGGGGCAGGGGGTACTGAAGCTTTCTTT	CASSLRIGAGGTEAFF
TRBV30	TRBD2	TRBJ2-2	NA	TGTGCCTGGGACGGGGGGGCCGGGGAGCTGTTTTTT	CAWDGGAGELFF
TRBV3-1/TRBV3-2	NA	TRBJ1-2	NA	TGTGCCAGCGGATGGGGGGATCTGAGGAGCTATGGCTACACCTTC	CASGWGDLRSYGYTF
TRBV5-6	TRBD1	TRBJ2-5	NA	TGTGCCAGCAGCTCCGAAGGGACAGGGCCCCTCCAAGAGACCCAGTACTTC	CASSSEGTGPLQETQYF
TRBV19	TRBD1	TRBJ2-1	NA	TGTGCCAGTAGTATAGGAGACAGGGCCCACAATGAGCAGTTCTTC	CASSIGDRAHNEQFF
TRBV6-6	TRBD2	TRBJ2-3	NA	TGTGCCAGCAGTCATGGGACTAGCGGGGGGGCCGTGAATACGCAGTATTTT	CASSHGTSGGAVNTQYF
TRBV3-1/TRBV3-2	NA	TRBJ1-5	NA	TGTGCCAGCAGCCGAACGATTGGGACTGATCAGCCCCAGCATTTT	CASSRTIGTDQPQHF
TRBV4-1	TRBD1	TRBJ2-7	NA	TGCGCCAGCAGCCAAGTGGTGGGACAGGGGGCCTACGAGCAGTACTTC	CASSQVVGQGAYEQYF
TRBV28	NA	TRBJ2-7	NA	TGTGCCAGCAGTTCTCCAGGGGGGCAATTATACGAGCAGTACTTC	CASSSPGGQLYEQYF
TRBV7-8	NA	TRBJ1-1	few	TGTGCCAGCAGCTTAGTATTCGGGAACACTGAAGCTTTCTTT	CASSLVFGNTEAFF
TRBV2	TRBD2	TRBJ2-3	NA	TGTGCCAACCCGACTAGCGGGGGCCGAAGCACAGATACGCAGTATTTT	CANPTSGGRSTDTQYF
TRBV6-5	TRBD1	TRBJ1-1	NA	TGTGCCAGTCACAGGGGCACTGAAGCTTTCTTT	CASHRGTEAFF
TRBV18	TRBD2	TRBJ2-3	NA	TGTGCCAGCTCACCACTCGTCGGGGGGAACACAGATACGCAGTATTTT	CASSPLVGGNTDTQYF
TRBV3-1/TRBV3-2	TRBD2	TRBJ2-7	NA	TGTGCCAGCAGCCATTATCCGGGAGGAGGCTACGAGCAGTACTTC	CASSHYPGGGYEQYF
TRBV6-5	TRBD1	TRBJ2-7	NA	TGTGCCAGCAGTTTAGGACAGGGTCCCCGCGAGCAGTACTTC	CASSLGQGPREQYF
TRBV2	TRBD1	TRBJ2-1	NA	TGTGCCAGCAGTTCCCGACAGGGTGGAGGCAATGAGCAGTTCTTC	CASSSRQGGGNEQFF
TRBV27	TRBD1	TRBJ2-7	NA	TGTGCCAGCAGTTTAGACAGGGGGTACGAGCAGTACTTC	CASSLDRGYEQYF
TRBV7-8	NA	TRBJ2-1	NA	TGTGCCAGCAGCTTAGACCGGGTCTCCCTTTATACTGAGCAGTTCTTC	CASSLDRVSLYTEQFF
TRBV7-3	NA	TRBJ1-2	NA	TGTGCCAGCAGCTCCCCGGGTGGCTACACCTTC	CASSSPGGYTF
TRBV4-3	NA	TRBJ1-1	few	TGCGCCAGCAGCCAAGTACAGGGTGGCACTGAAGCTTTCTTT	CASSQVQGGTEAFF
TRBV5-4	NA	TRBJ1-2	NA	TGTGCCAGCAGCTTAACAGGGAGGGCCTCTGGCTACACCTTC	CASSLTGRASGYTF
TRBV24-1	NA	TRBJ2-3	few	TGTGCCACCAGTTCTTTGTCAGATACGCAGTATTTT	CATSSLSDTQYF
TRBV7-3	TRBD1	TRBJ1-1	NA	TGTGCCAGCAGCCCTCCCGGGACAGGGGTTACTGAAGCTTTCTTT	CASSPPGTGVTEAFF
TRBV7-2	NA	TRBJ1-1	NA	TGTGCCAGCAGCTTAGTCTCAGCGATCACTGAAGCTTTCTTT	CASSLVSAITEAFF
TRBV29-1	NA	TRBJ2-7	NA	TGCAGCGGGCTCAGCGGGTCTTCCTACGAGCAGTACTTC	CSGLSGSSYEQYF
TRBV29-1	TRBD1	TRBJ1-1	NA	TGCAGCGTGGGACAGGGCCACACTGAAGCTTTCTTT	CSVGQGHTEAFF
TRBV23-1	NA	TRBJ1-3	NA	TGCGCCAGCAGCCCCATTTCCTCTGGAAACACCATATATTTT	CASSPISSGNTIYF
TRBV5-1	NA	TRBJ2-2	NA	TGCGCCAGCAGCTTGGAACCCCCAACCGGGAGCACCGGGGAGCTGTTTTTT	CASSLEPPTGSTGELFF
TRBV9	NA	TRBJ1-2	NA	TGTGCCAGCAAAAAAGGAGGTCTTGGGAACTATGGCTACACCTTC	CASKKGGLGNYGYTF
TRBV11-3	TRBD1	TRBJ1-1	NA	TGTGCCAGCAGCTTAGGGGGACAGGAAGCTTTCTTT	CASSLGGQEAFF
TRBV6-5	TRBD1	TRBJ1-5	once	TGTGCCAGCAGTTGGGGACAGGCCCCCAATCAGCCCCAGCATTTT	CASSWGQAPNQPQHF
TRBV15	NA	TRBJ2-7	NA	TGTGCCACCAGAACGAACGGACTCTACGAGCAGTACTTC	CATRTNGLYEQYF
TRBV6-6	TRBD2	TRBJ2-2	NA	TGTGCCAGCAGTCGAACTGGCCTAGCGGGGGGGGGCACCGGGGAGCTGTTTTTT	CASSRTGLAGGGTGELFF
TRBV28	TRBD1	TRBJ1-1	many	TGTGCCAGCAGCCCGACAGGGCGCACTGAAGCTTTCTTT	CASSPTGRTEAFF
TRBV7-8	NA	TRBJ1-3	few	TGTGCCAGCAGCTTCGAGGGACGGGACATCTCTGGAAACACCATATATTTT	CASSFEGRDISGNTIYF
TRBV27	NA	TRBJ1-5	NA	TGTGCCAGCAGTTCCTATCAGCCCCAGCATTTT	CASSSYQPQHF
TRBV5-1	NA	TRBJ2-7	NA	TGCGCCAGCAGTCAGGATTACGAGCAGTACTTC	CASSQDYEQYF
TRBV28	NA	TRBJ1-1	NA	TGTGCCAGCAGTTTACCCGGTGACACTGAAGCTTTCTTT	CASSLPGDTEAFF
TRBV5-6	TRBD2	TRBJ2-7	many	TGTGCCAGCAGCTTCGGACTAGCGGGGGTTCAAACCACCTACGAGCAGTACTTC	CASSFGLAGVQTTYEQYF